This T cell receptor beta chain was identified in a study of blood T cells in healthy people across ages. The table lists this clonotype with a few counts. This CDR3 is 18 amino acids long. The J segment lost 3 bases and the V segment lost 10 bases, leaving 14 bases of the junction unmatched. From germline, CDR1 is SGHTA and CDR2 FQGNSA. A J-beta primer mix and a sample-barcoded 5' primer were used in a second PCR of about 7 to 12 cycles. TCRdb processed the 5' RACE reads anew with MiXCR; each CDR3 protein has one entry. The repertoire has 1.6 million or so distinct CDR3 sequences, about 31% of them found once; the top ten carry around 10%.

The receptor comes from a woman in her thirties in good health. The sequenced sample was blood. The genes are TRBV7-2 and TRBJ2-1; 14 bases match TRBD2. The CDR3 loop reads CATAGLAGANGGYNEQFF. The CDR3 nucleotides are TGTGCCACCGCGGGACTAGCGGGAGCCAACGGGGGCTACAATGAGCAGTTCTTC.